The clone carrying this TCR beta chain was counted at least ten times. This sample was taken from a study of blood T cells in healthy people across ages. A second PCR of 7 to 11 cycles used a sample-barcoded 5' primer and a J-beta primer mix. Via MiXCR, TCRdb re-called the 5' RACE reads, giving one row per CDR3 protein. The sample lists about 650,000 distinct CDR3 sequences, 52% occurring once. Specimen: blood. The TCR originated in a woman aged 80 or over in good health.

The CDR3 nucleotides read TGCGCCAGCAGCTCGTCAGGCGGCCAAGAGACCCAGTACTTC. Translating gives CASSSSGGQETQYF. The chain is built from TRBV5-1 and TRBJ2-5; D gene uncertain. This CDR3 has 14 residues. Germline V gene data show CDR1 as SGHRS and CDR2 as YFSETQ. Between the trimmed V and J ends, which lost 3 bases and 1 base, there was a span of 10 bases. The full variable domain, in which reference TRBV5-1 and TRBJ2-5 provide the parts outside the CDR3, is KAGVTQTPRYLIKTRGQQVTLSCSPISGHRSVSWYQQTPGQGLQFLFEYFSETQRNKGNFPGRFSGRQFSNSRSEMNVSTLELGDSALYLCASSSSGGQETQYFGPGTRLLVL.